This is a list of T cell receptor beta chains from one sample in a study of blood T cell repertoires in COVID-19. Clones were sequenced by immunoSEQ multiplex PCR, and TCRdb holds only the in-frame ones, with some missing. The repertoire includes 250,000 or so clones, approximately 91% of them detected once, and about 0.74% sits in the top ten. Input material: peripheral blood. The source of these receptors is a woman between 25 and 40 years old with acute or convalescent COVID-19. Each CDR3 is given with its conserved first and last residue. The D gene is left open where the match is weak. Not all rows give a size; the values are once, few, many and, for expanded clones, a class.

j_gene,abundance,v_gene,d_gene,CDR3aa,CDR3nt
TRBJ1-6,few,TRBV9,TRBD1,CASSASPGQGENSPLHF,TGTGCCAGCAGCGCTTCCCCTGGACAGGGAGAAAATTCACCCCTCCACTTT
TRBJ1-1,-,TRBV3-1/TRBV3-2,TRBD1,CASSQFTGGTEAFF,TGTGCCAGCAGCCAATTTACAGGGGGCACTGAAGCTTTCTTT
TRBJ2-5,-,TRBV15,-,CATSRVDRTSETQYF,TGTGCCACCAGCAGGGTTGACCGGACATCGGAGACCCAGTACTTC
TRBJ2-7,-,TRBV2,TRBD1,CASREDRGISYEQYF,TGTGCCAGCAGGGAGGACAGGGGAATTTCCTACGAGCAGTACTTC
TRBJ2-1,-,TRBV6-2/TRBV6-3,TRBD2,CASSPTWRGYNEQFF,TGTGCCAGCAGCCCCACTTGGCGGGGGTACAATGAGCAGTTCTTC
TRBJ2-1,-,TRBV18,-,CASSPPLAESYNEQFF,TGTGCCAGCTCACCACCTTTAGCGGAGTCCTACAATGAGCAGTTCTTC
TRBJ2-3,-,TRBV30,-,CAWSVGGRSSTDTQYF,TGTGCCTGGAGTGTTGGGGGCAGGTCTAGCACAGATACGCAGTATTTT
TRBJ2-5,-,TRBV19,-,CASSRRQGRETQYF,TGTGCCAGTAGTAGACGGCAGGGAAGAGAGACCCAGTACTTC
TRBJ2-2,-,TRBV19,-,CASSLRRTNTGELFF,TGTGCCAGTAGCCTCCGGCGGACGAACACCGGGGAGCTGTTTTTT
TRBJ2-2,-,TRBV19,TRBD2,CATKTSGGPNTGELFF,TGTGCCACAAAGACTAGCGGGGGACCGAACACCGGGGAGCTGTTTTTT
TRBJ1-3,-,TRBV6-5,-,CASYRQGGNTIYF,TGTGCCAGTTACCGGCAGGGTGGAAACACCATATATTTT
TRBJ1-1,-,TRBV5-1,TRBD1,CASSMGQGTTEAFF,TGCGCCAGCAGCATGGGACAGGGAACCACTGAAGCTTTCTTT
TRBJ2-7,-,TRBV6-4,TRBD2,CASSDTSDSYEQYF,TGTGCCAGCAGTGATACTAGCGACTCCTACGAGCAGTACTTC
TRBJ1-1,-,TRBV27,TRBD1,CASSAGQGATAFF,TGTGCCAGCAGTGCTGGACAGGGGGCGACAGCTTTCTTT
TRBJ1-3,-,TRBV9,-,CASSVGVMVSGNTIYF,TGTGCCAGCAGCGTAGGAGTCATGGTCTCTGGAAACACCATATATTTT
TRBJ2-1,-,TRBV4-2,-,CASSQDASVPYNEQFF,TGTGCCAGCAGCCAAGATGCTAGCGTTCCTTACAATGAGCAGTTCTTC
TRBJ2-3,-,TRBV14,TRBD2,CASSPLRIGLAGLRTQYF,TGTGCCAGCAGCCCATTGAGGATTGGACTAGCGGGATTGCGTACGCAGTATTTT
TRBJ2-2,-,TRBV3-1/TRBV3-2,-,CASSQEAGDLRTGELFF,TGTGCCAGCAGCCAAGAAGCAGGGGATTTGAGGACCGGGGAGCTGTTTTTT
TRBJ2-1,once,TRBV6-4,TRBD2,CANPLLSGTSTPNEQFF,TGTGCCAACCCGCTTCTCTCCGGGACTAGCACTCCCAATGAGCAGTTCTTC
TRBJ1-2,-,TRBV30,-,CASPTPGVYGYTF,TGTGCCTCGCCTACCCCGGGGGTATATGGCTACACCTTC
TRBJ1-5,-,TRBV20-1,-,CSASISTESNQPQHF,TGCAGTGCTAGTATTTCAACAGAATCTAATCAGCCCCAGCATTTT
TRBJ2-1,-,TRBV5-1,TRBD2,CASSLISGSYNEQFF,TGCGCCAGCAGCTTGATTAGCGGGAGTTACAATGAGCAGTTCTTC
TRBJ1-3,-,TRBV6-5,-,CASSYSSPLAGNTIYF,TGTGCCAGCAGTTACTCTTCGCCTTTAGCCGGAAACACCATATATTTT
TRBJ2-7,-,TRBV4-3,TRBD1,CASSQGQGRAYEQYF,TGCGCCAGCAGCCAAGGACAGGGACGCGCCTACGAGCAGTACTTC
TRBJ2-7,-,TRBV5-4,-,CASSFKTIAYEQYF,TGTGCCAGCAGCTTCAAGACTATCGCATACGAGCAGTACTTC
TRBJ2-2,-,TRBV12-1,-,CASSPLLASDTGELFF,TGTGCCAGCAGCCCCCTACTAGCGTCTGACACCGGGGAGCTGTTTTTT
TRBJ2-7,few,TRBV5-6,-,CASSSADRVAYEQYF,TGTGCCAGCAGCTCGGCGGACAGAGTAGCCTACGAGCAGTACTTC
TRBJ2-5,-,TRBV27,-,CASSLTSQETQYF,TGTGCCAGCAGTTTGACTAGCCAAGAGACCCAGTACTTC
TRBJ2-7,-,TRBV9,-,CASSVFVGSEQYF,TGTGCCAGCAGCGTATTTGTCGGGTCCGAGCAGTACTTC
TRBJ2-1,-,TRBV6-4,TRBD2,CASSDSGTSGRSEQFF,TGTGCCAGCAGTGACTCCGGGACTAGCGGGAGATCTGAGCAGTTCTTC
TRBJ1-1,-,TRBV12-3/TRBV12-4,-,CASSLGQNTEAFF,TGTGCCAGCAGTTTAGGTCAGAACACTGAAGCTTTCTTT
TRBJ1-5,-,TRBV5-1,-,CASSLGQYSNQPQHF,TGCGCCAGCAGCTTGGGACAGTATAGCAATCAGCCCCAGCATTTT
TRBJ1-2,-,TRBV6-1,-,CASSEATANYGYTF,TGTGCCAGCAGTGAAGCGACAGCTAACTATGGCTACACCTTC
TRBJ1-5,-,TRBV25-1,-,CASSEGVRENQPQHF,TGTGCCAGCAGTGAAGGGGTTAGGGAGAATCAGCCCCAGCATTTT
TRBJ2-1,-,TRBV30,-,CAWSVGRDNEQFF,TGTGCCTGGAGTGTGGGCAGGGACAATGAGCAGTTCTTC
TRBJ2-3,-,TRBV5-1,-,CASSPGNTDTQYF,TGCGCCAGCAGCCCGGGGAACACAGATACGCAGTATTTT
TRBJ2-1,-,TRBV27,-,CASSFGASSYNEQFF,TGTGCCAGCAGTTTTGGCGCTAGCTCCTACAATGAGCAGTTCTTC
TRBJ2-1,-,TRBV29-1,-,CSTVGVAGSIEQFF,TGCAGCACGGTCGGGGTTGCGGGAAGCATTGAGCAGTTCTTC
TRBJ2-1,-,TRBV9,TRBD2,CASSVFETSGSNEQFF,TGTGCCAGCAGCGTATTTGAGACTAGCGGGAGTAATGAGCAGTTCTTC
TRBJ2-7,-,TRBV25-1,TRBD1,CASSELTGGRYEQYF,TGTGCCAGCAGTGAACTGACAGGGGGCAGGTACGAGCAGTACTTC
TRBJ1-5,-,TRBV11-2,TRBD1,CASSLGTGGGQPQHF,TGTGCCAGCAGCTTGGGGACAGGTGGGGGTCAGCCCCAGCATTTT
TRBJ2-7,few,TRBV11-2,-,CASSLSARAYEQYF,TGTGCCAGCAGCCTATCGGCCAGGGCCTACGAGCAGTACTTC
TRBJ2-3,-,TRBV7-8,TRBD2,CASSQLAGVTLGTDTQYF,TGTGCCAGCAGCCAACTAGCGGGAGTGACGTTAGGCACAGATACGCAGTATTTT
TRBJ1-5,-,TRBV10-2,-,CASSDRGGIQPQHF,TGCGCCAGCAGTGACAGGGGTGGCATTCAGCCCCAGCATTTT
TRBJ2-3,-,TRBV1,-,CTSSSSGRATDTQYF,TGCACCAGCAGCTCGAGCGGGAGGGCGACAGATACGCAGTATTTT
TRBJ1-6,-,TRBV30,-,CAWSAIGQGIYNSPLHF,TGTGCCTGGAGTGCGATCGGTCAGGGTATCTATAATTCACCCCTCCACTTT
TRBJ2-1,-,TRBV14,TRBD2,CASSLGLAGVVPGLSYNEQFF,TGTGCCAGCAGCCTGGGACTAGCGGGAGTAGTCCCTGGTTTGTCCTACAATGAGCAGTTCTTC
TRBJ2-5,-,TRBV3-1/TRBV3-2,-,CASSQEGRPQETQYF,TGTGCCAGCAGCCAAGAGGGGAGGCCCCAAGAGACCCAGTACTTC
TRBJ2-4,-,TRBV7-2,-,CASSPSRVTKNIQYF,TGTGCCAGCAGCCCCTCCAGGGTGACCAAAAACATTCAGTACTTC
TRBJ2-2,-,TRBV24-1,-,CATSVRTGELFF,TGTGCCACCAGTGTCCGTACCGGGGAGCTGTTTTTT
TRBJ2-2,-,TRBV15,-,CATSGKRVTGELFF,TGTGCCACCAGCGGGAAGAGGGTCACCGGGGAGCTGTTTTTT
TRBJ2-3,-,TRBV10-3,TRBD2,CAISSGRGLDTQYF,TGTGCCATCAGTAGCGGGAGAGGCCTGGATACGCAGTATTTT
TRBJ2-2,-,TRBV9,-,CASSVEIAVAAGELFF,TGTGCCAGCAGCGTAGAAATAGCGGTGGCGGCCGGGGAGCTGTTTTTT
TRBJ2-7,few,TRBV11-2,TRBD2,CASRGLARSYEQYF,TGTGCCAGCAGGGGACTAGCGCGGTCCTACGAGCAGTACTTC
TRBJ1-1,-,TRBV15,-,CATSRDLRRANTEAFF,TGTGCCACCAGCAGAGATCTACGCAGGGCGAACACTGAAGCTTTCTTT
TRBJ1-1,once,TRBV12-3/TRBV12-4,-,CASSFGNTEAFF,TGTGCCAGCAGTTTCGGGAACACTGAAGCTTTCTTT
TRBJ2-2,-,TRBV15,-,CATSTRVNTGELFF,TGTGCCACCAGCACCAGGGTAAACACCGGGGAGCTGTTTTTT